These T cell receptor beta chains were read from a single sample in a study of control samples from healthy donors and cancer patients. The method was immunoSEQ multiplex PCR; TCRdb's version includes in-frame clones alone and lacks a portion of them. The repertoire has 100,000 to 150,000 clones, 92% of them found once; the top ten carry about 2.2%. The material sequenced was blood. Receptors originate from a woman aged 50 to 65 in good health. Both conserved end residues are part of each CDR3. D genes are given only for firm matches. Clone size is shown for a subset of rows, as once, few, many or a class of expanded clone.

j_call: TRBJ2-6
d_call: .
v_call: TRBV5-1
clone_size: .
cdr3_nt: TGCGCCAGCAGCTTGGGCGGAAGCTCTGGGGCCAACGTCCTGACTTTC
cdr3_aa: CASSLGGSSGANVLTF

j_call: TRBJ1-1
d_call: TRBD1
v_call: TRBV29-1
clone_size: .
cdr3_nt: TGCAGCGCCAGGACAGGGGCCGCCGGGACTGTTGAAGCTTTCTTT
cdr3_aa: CSARTGAAGTVEAFF

j_call: TRBJ2-7
d_call: TRBD1
v_call: TRBV23-1
clone_size: .
cdr3_nt: TGCGCCAGCAGTCAATCGGGGGACAGGGGGCCCAGACCTTCCTACGAGCAGTACTTC
cdr3_aa: CASSQSGDRGPRPSYEQYF

j_call: TRBJ1-5
d_call: TRBD1
v_call: TRBV28
clone_size: .
cdr3_nt: TGTGCCAGCAGTGGGACAGGGCTTTCCCTTAGCAATCAGCCCCAGCATTTT
cdr3_aa: CASSGTGLSLSNQPQHF

j_call: TRBJ1-2
d_call: .
v_call: TRBV19
clone_size: .
cdr3_nt: TGTGCCAGTAGCCGTTCGTCCGGGGACTCCTATGGCTACACCTTC
cdr3_aa: CASSRSSGDSYGYTF

j_call: TRBJ1-5
d_call: .
v_call: TRBV19
clone_size: .
cdr3_nt: TGTGCCAGTAGTATACCGGGACAAATTAATCAGCCCCAGCATTTT
cdr3_aa: CASSIPGQINQPQHF

j_call: TRBJ1-5
d_call: .
v_call: TRBV7-2
clone_size: .
cdr3_nt: TGTGCCAGCAGCTTAGCCCTCCAGGGCAATCAGCCCCAGCATTTT
cdr3_aa: CASSLALQGNQPQHF

j_call: TRBJ2-7
d_call: .
v_call: TRBV5-1
clone_size: once
cdr3_nt: TGCGCCAGCAGTTACCGGACAAACTACGAGCAGTACTTC
cdr3_aa: CASSYRTNYEQYF

j_call: TRBJ2-5
d_call: TRBD1
v_call: TRBV12-3/TRBV12-4
clone_size: .
cdr3_nt: TGTGCCAGCAGTGAACAGGGGCGAGAGACCCAGTACTTC
cdr3_aa: CASSEQGRETQYF

j_call: TRBJ2-7
d_call: .
v_call: TRBV12-3/TRBV12-4
clone_size: .
cdr3_nt: TGTGCCAGCGGACAGTCTTCCTACGAGCAGTACTTC
cdr3_aa: CASGQSSYEQYF

j_call: TRBJ2-5
d_call: .
v_call: TRBV7-8
clone_size: .
cdr3_nt: TGTGCCAGCAGCACCAGGGGACGCGGCTTCCAAGAGACCCAGTACTTC
cdr3_aa: CASSTRGRGFQETQYF